This record covers a single TCR beta chain. Antigen specificity is unknown. This specimen comes from a study of blood T cells in healthy people across ages. For the second PCR, which ran for about 6 to 12 cycles, a sample-barcoded 5' primer and a J-beta primer mix were used. Unique molecular identifiers of 12 random nucleotides labeled each cDNA. TCRdb used MiXCR to reprocess the 5' RACE reads, holding one entry per CDR3 protein. Counted here are over 700,000 distinct CDR3 sequences, 50% to 65% occurring once; the ten biggest clones make up about 42%. Those donating, healthy Caucasian individuals from Russia, were aged roughly 6 to 100. The amount of total RNA extracted per sample was at least 5.5 micrograms. The CDR3 is 15 amino acids. The V end lost 3 bases, the J end lost 2 bases, and 7 bases lay between the germline ends. Germline CDR1 KGHDR, CDR2 SFDVKD. Whole-study findings and limits: Naive CD4+ cell counts and diversity both ran higher in long-lived than in aged donors.

The V and J genes are TRBV24-1 and TRBJ2-6; D call uncertain. This TCR derives from a man older than 75 in good health. Material for sequencing was blood. Written as DNA, the CDR3 is TGTGCCACCAGTGATCTGGGTCCTGGGGCCAACGTCCTGACTTTC. Translated: CATSDLGPGANVLTF.